Listed here are 31 T cell receptor beta chains from one sample, sequenced in a study of CD8+CD57+ T cells in acquired aplastic anemia. Genomic DNA constituted the template upon which TCR beta VDJ and CDR3 profiling was performed. TCRdb used MiXCR to reprocess the reads, holding one entry per CDR3 protein. The table shows a few hundred thousand distinct CDR3 sequences, with around 72% occurring only once. Sequenced input: sorted CD4+, CD8+, or CD8+CD57+ T cells (not recorded which) from PBMCs. These receptors were collected from a human donor in good health, serving as a control.

The chain couples TRBV7-2 to TRBJ1-6, with TRBD1 as a possible D gene (5 bases). This CDR3 comprises 16 residues. V was clipped by 5 bases and J by 14 bases, with 25 bases between them. Germline values: CDR1 SGHTA, CDR2 FQGNSA. The CDR3 here is CASSQLGLMKGRTLHF. The CDR3 nucleotides are TGTGCCAGCAGCCAACTGGGACTCATGAAGGGAAGAACCCTCCACTTT.

Note on this clonotype: The CDR3 does not end in the conserved phenylalanine or tryptophan, so this is likely a read error. The V gene is TRBV5-1, the J gene TRBJ2-7; a weak D match, TRBD2 (6 bases). The CDR3 is 16 residues long. The V and J ends lost 0 bases and 2 bases respectively, with 15 bases between them. CDR1 SGHRS and CDR2 YFSETQ come from the germline V gene. The CDR3 protein is CASSLEPGSFPYEQYS. CDR3 DNA: TGCGCCAGCAGCTTGGAACCCGGGAGCTTCCCCTACGAGCAGTACTCC.

The rearrangement joins TRBV29-1 to TRBJ1-1; possibly TRBD1 for D (6 bases). The CDR3 has 13 residues. Germline V gene sequence: CDR1 SQVTM, CDR2 ANQGSEA. Trimming pared 7 bases from V and 11 bases from J, leaving 23 bases between. CDR3 DNA sequence: TGCAGCGCCCCAGGGGATTCGAACACTGCCGCTTTCTTT. Its protein is CSAPGDSNTAAFF. Drawing the rest from reference TRBV29-1 and TRBJ1-1, the complete variable domain is SAVISQKPSRDICQRGTSLTIQCQVDSQVTMMFWYRQQPGQSLTLIATANQGSEATYESGFVIDKFPISRPNLTFSTLTVSNMSPEDSSIYLCSAPGDSNTAAFFGQGTRLTVV.

The chain recombines TRBV5-6 with TRBJ1-1, with D possibly TRBD1 on 5 matching bases. CDR1 and CDR2 from the germline V gene are SGHDT and YYEEEE. Trimming shortened V by 10 bases and J by 5 bases, and 18 bases separated the two germline ends. The CDR3 spans 13 residues. The DNA of the CDR3 is TGTGCCTGCACTGATAACGGGGGAACTGAAGCTTTCTTT. This gives the protein CACTDNGGTEAFF.

This clonotype was detected ten times or more. A read error may produce the germline difference seen at one junction end. The gene calls are TRBV7-2 and TRBJ2-3, with TRBD1 matching 9 bases. The CDR3 sequence is 13 residues long. Germline CDR1 is SGHTA and CDR2 is FQGNSA. The CDR3 sequence is CASSLDRGQGGIF. Here the CDR3 DNA reads TGTGCCAGCAGCTTAGACAGGGGACAGGGCGGGATTTTT.

This rearrangement joins TRBV12-3 or TRBV12-4 to TRBJ1-2; a weak D match, TRBD1 (6 bases). The CDR3 is 15 residues long. V gave up 7 bases and J gave up 2 bases, with 17 bases separating them. The CDR3 loop reads CASTLGRGRNYGYTF. The CDR3 DNA reads TGTGCCAGCACTCTTGGCAGGGGCCGGAACTATGGCTACACCTTC.

This clonotype was counted a single time. Germline is not matched at one junction end, which may reflect a read error. The chain joins TRBV7-9 to TRBJ1-4; D is perhaps TRBD1 (6 bases). Germline CDR1 reads SEHNR; CDR2 reads FQNEAQ (reference sequence). This CDR3 comprises 14 residues. The CDR3 nucleotides read TGTGCCAGCAGCCCCGGAGGGGGGCGGGGAAACACCATATTT. Amino acids: CASSPGGGRGNTIF.

This clonotype was observed a few times. A clone one base away is much larger, so this may be a read error. The chain recombines TRBV19 with TRBJ2-2, with a tentative D call TRBD1 (5 bases). V lost 7 bases to trimming and J lost 6 bases, with 6 bases between them. CDR1 is LNHDA, CDR2 SQIVND, per germline (reference sequence). CDR3 length: 11 amino acids. The DNA of the CDR3 is TGTGCCAGTACAGGGTCCGGGGAGCTGTTTTTT. Its translation: CASTGSGELFF.

The genes are TRBV20-1 and TRBJ1-6; tentative D call: TRBD1 (5 bases). The V end lost 6 bases, the J end lost 8 bases, and 11 bases lay between the germline ends. CDR1 is DFQATT, CDR2 SNEGSKA, per germline (reference sequence). The CDR3 spans 12 residues. The CDR3 DNA is TGCAGTGCAAGACCGGGACATTCACCCCTCCACTTT. This codes for CSARPGHSPLHF.

The chain employs TRBV2 and TRBJ2-7, with D possibly being TRBD1 (6 bases). Per germline, CDR1 SNHLY and CDR2 FYNNEI. The CDR3 has 13 residues. V was trimmed by 2 bases and J by 2 bases, leaving 7 bases between them. The CDR3 coding sequence is TGTGCCAGCAGTGAAAGGACAGCCTACGAGCAGTACTTC. Amino acids: CASSERTAYEQYF.

This clonotype was counted ten times or more. This clone may be a read error of a much larger clone one base away. The chain couples TRBV24-1 to TRBJ2-1, with D perhaps matching TRBD1 (6 bases). There are 16 residues in the CDR3. Germline CDR1 reads KGHDR; CDR2 reads SFDVKD. The CDR3 sequence: CATSDRNRVGHNEQSF. The CDR3 DNA sequence: TGTGCCACCAGTGATCGAAACAGGGTCGGACACAATGAGCAGTCCTTC.

Of note for this clonotype: One junction end disagrees with the germline gene, perhaps due to a read error. This rearrangement joins TRBV7-2 to TRBJ1-5; D ambiguous. Germline CDR1 reads SGHTA; CDR2 reads FQGNSA. The CDR3 runs to 15 residues. This chain's CDR3 is CATSRDRRHSQPQHF. The DNA for the CDR3 is TGTGCCACCAGCAGAGATCGGAGACATAGTCAGCCCCAGCATTTT. Drawing the rest from reference TRBV7-2 and TRBJ1-5, the complete variable domain is GAGVSQSPSNKVTEKGKDVELRCDPISGHTALYWYRQSLGQGLEFLIYFQGNSAPDKSGLPSDRFSAERTGGSVSTLTIQRTQQEDSAVYLCATSRDRRHSQPQHFGDGTRLSIL.

This clonotype was seen repeatedly, ten times or more. The chain has TRBV19 and TRBJ1-4; tentatively, D is TRBD1 (5 bases). V gave up 3 bases and J gave up 7 bases, with 12 bases separating them. This CDR3 contains 14 residues. Germline CDR1 reads LNHDA; CDR2 reads SQIVND (reference sequence). The chain's CDR3 is CASSIGQGGEKLFF. CDR3 in DNA: TGTGCCAGTAGTATCGGCCAGGGCGGTGAAAAACTGTTTTTT.

The V call is TRBV7-3, the J call TRBJ2-7, with 9 bases identical to TRBD2. The CDR3 has 14 amino acids. CDR1 and CDR2 (germline): SGHTA, FQGTGA. After removal of 5 bases from V and 4 bases from J, the junction contained 6 bases not matched to a gene. In DNA form, the CDR3 reads TGTGCCAGCAGCCCGTCGCGGGGGGGATACGAGCAGTACTTC. Protein: CASSPSRGGYEQYF.

This clonotype was observed a handful of times. The V call is TRBV19, the J call TRBJ1-5, with a weak D call TRBD1 (5 bases). Germline values: CDR1 LNHDA, CDR2 SQIVND (reference sequence). Trimming shortened V by 10 bases and J by 7 bases, and 17 bases separated the two germline ends. The CDR3 extends over 13 amino acids. The CDR3 DNA follows: TGTGCCACCCGTGGGCAGGGTGTACAGCCCCAGCATTTT. Its translation is CATRGQGVQPQHF.

As to this clonotype: The germline gene is not matched at one end of the junction; a read error may be the cause. The chain has TRBV20-1 and TRBJ2-5, with D tentatively TRBD2 (6 bases). The CDR3 contains 11 residues. Per the germline V gene, CDR1 is DFQATT and CDR2 is SNEGSKA (reference sequence). The CDR3 sequence: CSARGLSSYDF. CDR3 DNA: TGCAGTGCTAGGGGACTGAGCTCCTACGACTTC.

This chain joins TRBV4-1 and TRBJ2-3; possibly TRBD2 for D (5 bases). The ends were cut back, 6 bases at V and 0 bases at J, with 10 bases in the middle. CDR3 length: 14 amino acids. The germline CDR1 and CDR2 sequences are MGHRA and YSYEKL. Here the CDR3 DNA reads TGCGCCAGCAGAGGAGGAACTAGCACAGATACGCAGTATTTT. Translated: CASRGGTSTDTQYF.

As to this clonotype: A clone one base away is much larger, so this may be a read error. The chain combines TRBV10-3 with TRBJ1-2, with a possible D match to TRBD1 (5 bases). Germline V gives CDR1 ENHRY, CDR2 SYGVKD. V lost 5 bases and J 6 bases, leaving 10 bases between the germline ends. This CDR3 has 12 amino acids. CDR3 sequence reads: CAISQGWDGYTF. In nucleotides, the CDR3 is TGTGCCATCAGTCAGGGTTGGGATGGCTACACCTTC.

As concerns this clonotype: Since no conserved phenylalanine or tryptophan closes the CDR3, a read error is the likely cause. Because the CDR3's place on the DNA is in doubt, the DNA is left out and the CDR3 is given as listed by TCRdb. The chain couples TRBV4-3 to TRBJ1-6. CDR1 is LGHNA, CDR2 YSLEER, per germline. Including both end residues, the CDR3 is 14 amino acids long. CDR3 amino acids: CASSQEEADSPLYC.

V is TRBV20-1 and J is TRBJ2-1; D tentatively fits TRBD1 or TRBD2 (7 bases each). The V gene lost 7 bases and the J gene lost 0 bases, with 16 bases spanning the gap. The V gene's germline CDR1 is DFQATT and CDR2 SNEGSKA (reference sequence). CDR3 length equals 15 residues. CDR3 in amino acids: CSVRGGGGSYNEQFF. The CDR3 nucleotides read TGCAGTGTCCGAGGGGGCGGGGGCTCCTACAATGAGCAGTTCTTC.

The rearrangement links TRBV5-1 to TRBJ2-1, with D possibly TRBD1 on 6 matching bases. V gave up 9 bases and J gave up 4 bases, with 17 bases separating them. The CDR3 totals 14 residues. Germline assignment: CDR1 SGHRS and CDR2 YFSETQ. CDR3: CATSVAGVYNEQFF. CDR3 nucleotides: TGCGCCACCAGTGTCGCAGGGGTGTACAATGAGCAGTTCTTC.

As to this clonotype: The junction departs from germline at one end; a sequencing error may be responsible. This rearrangement joins TRBV7-2 to TRBJ2-2, with TRBD2 identical over 8 bases. This CDR3 comprises 16 residues. Germline CDR1 and CDR2: SGHTA and FQGNSA. The CDR3 loop is CASSLPGGVRTGELLF. CDR3 nucleotides: TGTGCCAGCAGCTTACCGGGAGGGGTGCGCACCGGGGAGCTGCTTTTT.

To note about this clonotype: The CDR3 does not end in the conserved phenylalanine or tryptophan, so this is likely a read error. It is unclear where the CDR3 begins or ends on the DNA, so no DNA is shown, and the CDR3 is as TCRdb lists it. The genes are TRBV7-3 and TRBJ1-6. The CDR3 is made up of 13 amino acids, end residues included. CDR1 and CDR2 (germline): SGHTA, FQGTGA. The CDR3 loop is CASSPAANEQYLV.

Here the CDR3 reads CSAIRTGTKKQYF. Written as DNA, the CDR3 is TGCAGTGCTATACGGACGGGGACCAAGAAGCAGTACTTC. The genes are TRBV20-1 and TRBJ2-7, with D perhaps given as TRBD1 or TRBD2 (5 bases each). V gave up 4 bases and J gave up 8 bases, with 18 bases separating them. The CDR3 is made up of 13 amino acids. CDR1 is DFQATT, CDR2 SNEGSKA, per germline (reference sequence).

The V call is TRBV6-4, the J call TRBJ1-6; 7 bases line up with TRBD1. The germline CDR1 and CDR2 sequences are MRHNA and SNTAGT. The V gene end was trimmed by 2 bases and the J gene end by 10 bases; junction bases not matched to a gene: 5. The length of the CDR3 is 14 residues. The CDR3 is CASSDGTANSPLHF. CDR3 coding DNA: TGTGCCAGCAGTGACGGGACAGCCAACTCACCCCTCCACTTT.

With respect to this clonotype: One end of the junction is discordant with germline, which a read error may explain. The chain is built from TRBV5-1 and TRBJ1-6; tentatively, D is TRBD1 (5 bases). This CDR3 contains 15 residues. From germline, CDR1 is SGHRS and CDR2 YFSETQ. Written as DNA, the CDR3 is TGTGCCAGCAGCTTGGCAGCGCAGGGCGGTTCACCCCTCCACTTT. Amino acid sequence: CASSLAAQGGSPLHF.

The chain combines TRBV7-9 with TRBJ1-4; perhaps TRBD1 as D (5 bases). This CDR3 is built from 16 residues. V was cut by 5 bases and J by 13 bases, with 26 bases left in between. The germline V gene has CDR1 SEHNR and CDR2 FQNEAQ (reference sequence). The CDR3 protein is CASSVMRYRGQRPLFF. Here the CDR3 DNA reads TGTGCCAGCAGCGTAATGCGGTACCGGGGCCAACGTCCACTGTTTTTT.

This chain links TRBV2 with TRBJ1-6, with TRBD1 matching over 8 bases. Germline-derived CDR1 and CDR2 are SNHLY and FYNNEI. The CDR3 runs to 14 residues. V was pared by 5 bases and J by 8 bases, with 5 bases of the junction left unmatched. CDR3 DNA sequence: TGTGCCAGCAGTCAGACAGGGGAATATTCACCCCTCCACTTT. Amino acid sequence: CASSQTGEYSPLHF.

This clonotype was recorded many times. V and J are TRBV11-3 and TRBJ2-3; D might be TRBD1 (6 bases). CDR1 SGHNT and CDR2 YENEEA come from the germline V gene. This CDR3 is built from 12 residues. V lost 5 bases and J 10 bases, leaving 13 bases between the germline ends. As DNA, the CDR3 is TGTGCCAGCAGCCCCGGACAGCTGCCGCAGTATTTT. Translating it yields CASSPGQLPQYF.

In the case of this clonotype: The CDR3 does not end in the conserved phenylalanine or tryptophan, so this is likely a read error. No DNA is shown, since the ends of the CDR3 on it are uncertain; the CDR3 is the one TCRdb lists. The chain couples TRBV9 to TRBJ1-2; the table's TRBD1 call for D was not verified on the DNA. The CDR3 spans 13 residues, counting both ends. The germline gives CDR1 SGDLS, CDR2 YYNGEE. The CDR3 protein is CASSPDMDCPYAP.

The CDR3 sequence is CASSLVGGGSGEQFF. The DNA of the CDR3 is TGCGCCAGCAGTTTAGTTGGGGGGGGCTCCGGTGAGCAGTTCTTC. V and J are TRBV10-1 and TRBJ2-1; D perhaps matches TRBD2 (7 bases). The germline V gene has CDR1 WNHNN and CDR2 SYGVQD (reference sequence). Trimming pared 5 bases from V and 9 bases from J, leaving 20 bases between. The CDR3 is 15 amino acids.